Following are 21 T cell receptor beta chains from one sample sequenced in a study of chemoradiotherapy in HPV16-positive cancers. Generated by immunoSEQ multiplex PCR, the TCRdb table keeps only in-frame clones and is missing some. The sample includes approximately 10,000 clones, approximately 78% of them seen just once. Sample acquisition took place from a patient who underwent chemoradiotherapy. These receptors were obtained from a human donor with HPV-associated anogenital cancer.

The chain joins TRBV10-3 to TRBJ2-7; 11 bases line up with TRBD2. Losses at the gene ends were 6 bases for V and 2 bases for J; bases not matched to a gene: 6. The CDR3 spans 15 residues. Per the germline V gene, CDR1 is ENHRY and CDR2 is SYGVKD. The CDR3 spells CAIRLGLAETYEQYF. Here the CDR3 DNA reads TGTGCCATCAGATTGGGACTAGCGGAAACCTACGAGCAGTACTTC.

The J gene is TRBJ1-1, the V gene TRBV23-1; D may be TRBD1 (5 bases). TRBV23-1 is classed as an ORF, of uncertain function. Trimming removed 0 bases at V and 3 bases at J, with 14 bases between. The CDR3 is 16 residues long. Here the CDR3 DNA reads TGCGCCAGCAGTCAATCAAGCAGGGATGGATACACTGAAGCTTTCTTT. Translation: CASSQSSRDGYTEAFF.

This clone showed up just once. The chain is built from TRBV10-3 and TRBJ2-3, with 8 bases aligning to TRBD1. Germline values: CDR1 ENHRY, CDR2 SYGVKD. V shed 8 bases and J 4 bases; nucleotides not matched to a gene: 8. The CDR3 covers 14 residues. This chain's CDR3 is CAIGDRGQADTQYF. CDR3 nucleotides: TGTGCCATCGGAGACAGGGGCCAGGCAGATACGCAGTATTTT.

The V gene is TRBV5-1, the J gene TRBJ1-6, with D tentatively TRBD1 (5 bases). The germline V gene has CDR1 SGHRS and CDR2 YFSETQ. The CDR3 consists of 16 residues. Trimming removed 0 bases from V and 5 bases from J, with 12 bases in between. The CDR3 loop is CASSLELQGHNSPLHF. In nucleotides, the CDR3 is TGCGCCAGCAGCTTGGAACTGCAGGGCCATAATTCACCCCTCCACTTT.

The chain employs TRBV18 and TRBJ1-5, with D tentatively TRBD1 (5 bases). CDR3 length equals 15 residues. V was trimmed by 2 bases and J by 5 bases, leaving 13 bases between them. Per the germline V gene, CDR1 is KGHSH and CDR2 is LQKENI. As DNA, the CDR3 is TGTGCCAGCTCACCATCAGGGCTCGCTGATCAGCCCCAGCATTTT. Its translation: CASSPSGLADQPQHF.

The rearrangement joins TRBV28 to TRBJ1-3; the D is unclear. Germline V CDR1 and CDR2: MDHEN, SYDVKM. The V and J ends lost 4 bases and 0 bases respectively, with 7 bases between them. This CDR3 is built from 14 residues. The CDR3 region is CASSSFGSGNTIYF. In DNA, the CDR3 is TGTGCCAGCAGTTCGTTTGGCTCTGGAAACACCATATATTTT.

The J gene is TRBJ1-3, the V gene TRBV4-3, with no clear D. The length of the CDR3 is 13 residues. Trimming removed 3 bases at V and 1 base at J, with 4 bases between. CDR1 and CDR2 (germline): LGHNA, YSLEER. The CDR3 DNA reads TGCGCCAGCAGCCAGGGTTCTGGAAACACCATATATTTT. Translating it yields CASSQGSGNTIYF.

The chain has TRBV14 and TRBJ1-1, with 7 bases fitting TRBD1. The CDR3 is 14 amino acids. Germline V CDR1 and CDR2: SGHDN, FVKESK. The J segment lost 3 bases and the V segment lost 3 bases, leaving 4 bases of the junction unmatched. CDR3 residues: CASSHGTDYTEAFF. The CDR3 bases are TGTGCCAGCAGCCACGGGACAGATTACACTGAAGCTTTCTTT.

The rearrangement links TRBV6-4 to TRBJ2-1; 9 bases align to TRBD1. Trimming removed 6 bases from V and 8 bases from J; junction bases left unmatched: 8. CDR3 length: 14 amino acids. Germline values: CDR1 MRHNA, CDR2 SNTAGT. The CDR3 region has the DNA TGTGCCAGCAGGAGGGTGGGACAGGGCTATGAGCAGTTCTTC. Its protein is CASRRVGQGYEQFF.

This chain joins TRBV27 and TRBJ2-3, with TRBD2 identical over 7 bases. The length of the CDR3 is 11 residues. Germline V CDR1 and CDR2: MNHEY, SMNVEV (reference sequence). V lost 2 bases to trimming and J lost 10 bases; unmatched junction nucleotides: 0. CDR3 protein: CASSLGGAQYF. The CDR3 DNA reads TGTGCCAGCAGTTTAGGGGGGGCGCAGTATTTT.

This chain links TRBV4-1 with TRBJ2-7; D might be TRBD1 (5 bases). V was shortened by 0 bases and J by 4 bases, with 10 bases between the two germline ends. This CDR3 region has 14 residues. CDR1 is MGHRA and CDR2 is YSYEKL in the germline V gene. The CDR3 loop reads CASSQEAGSYEQYF. The CDR3 nucleotides read TGCGCCAGCAGCCAAGAGGCAGGGTCGTACGAGCAGTACTTC.

This clone turned up a few times. The chain combines TRBV7-9 with TRBJ2-5; TRBD2 is a possible D gene (5 bases). The CDR3 loop spans 15 amino acids. Trimming removed 5 bases from V and 2 bases from J, with 15 bases in between. Looked up from germline, CDR1 is SEHNR and CDR2 is FQNEAQ (reference sequence). In DNA form, the CDR3 reads TGTGCCAGCAGCCCGCCCCTGCCGGGGCAAGAGACCCAGTACTTC. This sequence encodes CASSPPLPGQETQYF.

CDR3 residues: CASSLPTGDAGGYTF. CDR3 DNA: TGCGCCAGCAGCTTGCCCACGGGAGATGCTGGTGGCTACACCTTC. J is TRBJ1-2 and V is TRBV5-1; D is unclear. Germline CDR1 and CDR2: SGHRS and YFSETQ. The CDR3 has 15 amino acids. The germline V and J ends were trimmed by 1 base and 7 bases, with 17 bases remaining between them.

This chain joins TRBV5-8 and TRBJ1-5; D call uncertain. This CDR3 region has 18 residues. The V gene's germline CDR1 is SGHTS and CDR2 YDEGEE. The ends were cut back, 0 bases at V and 0 bases at J, with 16 bases in the middle. The CDR3 loop reads CASSLVSSLDYSNQPQHF. CDR3 bases: TGTGCCAGCAGCTTGGTCAGCTCCTTAGACTATAGCAATCAGCCCCAGCATTTT.

This sequence joins TRBV7-9 and TRBJ1-2; D unresolved. Deletions cut 5 bases from V and 5 bases from J, with 21 bases between. CDR3 length: 16 residues. Germline assignment: CDR1 SEHNR and CDR2 FQNEAQ (reference sequence). CDR3 coding DNA: TGTGCCAGCAGCCATAATACGGGGATATTACGGTATGGCTACACCTTC. It translates to CASSHNTGILRYGYTF.

This sequence joins TRBV6-6 and TRBJ2-7; TRBD1 is a possible D gene (5 bases). The ends were cut back, 0 bases at V and 0 bases at J, with 12 bases in the middle. CDR3 size: 16 residues. Germline assignment: CDR1 MNHNY and CDR2 SVGAGI (reference sequence). The CDR3 is CASSYSNTGTSYEQYF. CDR3 coding DNA: TGTGCCAGCAGTTACTCGAACACAGGAACCTCCTACGAGCAGTACTTC.

This chain uses TRBV21-1 with TRBJ2-7; the table assigns TRBD2, which was not confirmed against the DNA. TRBV21-1 is tagged as a pseudogene. The CDR3 runs 14 residues. The CDR3 reads CASSNWTDSYEQYF. CDR3 bases: TGTGCCAGCAGCAACTGGACTGACTCCTACGAGCAGTACTTC.

This chain connects TRBV5-1 to TRBJ2-2, with a weak D call TRBD1 (6 bases). The CDR3 is 14 amino acids. V dropped 2 bases and J dropped 6 bases, with 11 bases sitting between them. Germline V gene lookup returns CDR1 SGHRS and CDR2 YFSETQ. CDR3 in amino acids: CASSLQGPPGELFF. The CDR3, as DNA: TGCGCCAGCAGCTTACAGGGTCCCCCCGGGGAGCTGTTTTTT.

The V and J genes are TRBV7-8 and TRBJ2-2; D possibly corresponds to TRBD1 (6 bases). This CDR3 region has 15 residues. V gave up 2 bases and J gave up 1 base, with 8 bases separating them. Germline V gene lookup returns CDR1 SGHVS and CDR2 FQNEAQ. The CDR3 sequence is CASSLRQVNTGELFF. CDR3 nucleotides: TGTGCCAGCAGCTTAAGACAGGTGAACACCGGGGAGCTGTTTTTT.

The chain recombines TRBV9 with TRBJ2-1; D is perhaps TRBD1 (6 bases). V lost 1 base and J lost 7, with 15 bases in between. This CDR3 has 15 amino acids. The germline gives CDR1 SGDLS, CDR2 YYNGEE. The CDR3 DNA sequence: TGTGCCAGCAGCGTACGGGACACACCTGGTAATGAGCAGTTCTTC. Translation: CASSVRDTPGNEQFF.

This chain uses TRBV7-9 with TRBJ1-2, with D possibly TRBD1 on 6 matching bases. The length of the CDR3 is 12 residues. Trimming pared 1 base from V and 12 bases from J, leaving 12 bases between. Looked up from germline, CDR1 is SEHNR and CDR2 is FQNEAQ (reference sequence). The CDR3 bases are TGTGCCAGCAGCTTAGGGGGGGCGTTCCACACCTTC. Translated, it gives CASSLGGAFHTF.